The 7 T cell receptor beta chains below come from one sample, sequenced in a study of blood T cell repertoires in COVID-19. The method was immunoSEQ multiplex PCR; TCRdb's version includes in-frame clones alone and lacks a portion of them. Here the sample spans over 15,000 clones, 77% being singletons. The sample was peripheral blood. These receptors all come from a man between 65 and 79 years old with COVID-19, enrolled during active disease.

The chain employs TRBV18 and TRBJ1-1, with TRBD1 as a possible D gene (6 bases). From germline, CDR1 is KGHSH and CDR2 LQKENI. Trimming stripped 3 bases from V and 4 bases from J, with 12 bases between. The CDR3 consists of 14 residues. CDR3 DNA: TGTGCCAGCTCACCGCAGGGGCTGGGCACTGAAGCTTTCTTT. Its protein product is CASSPQGLGTEAFF.

V usage is TRBV7-2 and J usage is TRBJ2-7, with TRBD1 matching over 8 bases. Germline CDR1 and CDR2: SGHTA and FQGNSA. This CDR3 is built from 15 residues. The junction had 5 bases not matched to a gene; V was cut back by 1 base and J by 3 bases. The CDR3 sequence: CASSLDPGGYYEQYF. In DNA form, the CDR3 reads TGTGCCAGCAGCTTAGATCCAGGGGGCTACTACGAGCAGTACTTC.

The chain combines TRBV6-2 or TRBV6-3 with TRBJ1-2; 9 nucleotides agree with TRBD1. This CDR3 comprises 13 residues. The junction had 3 bases not matched to a gene; V was cut back by 4 bases and J by 6 bases. Germline V gene data show CDR1 as MNHEY and CDR2 as SVGEGT. CDR3 nucleotides: TGTGCCAGCAGTTTTGGGACAGGGAATGGCTACACCTTC. Translating it yields CASSFGTGNGYTF.

The J gene is TRBJ2-2, the V gene TRBV6-5; 11 bases agree with TRBD1. This CDR3 has 14 amino acids. The V gene's germline CDR1 is MNHEY and CDR2 SVGAGI. V trimming: 6 bases; J trimming: 6 bases; junction bases outside the gene matches: 3. CDR3 residues: CASRGQGASGELFF. The DNA of the CDR3 is TGTGCCAGCAGAGGACAGGGGGCGTCCGGGGAGCTGTTTTTT.

The chain couples TRBV3-1 (or the pseudogene TRBV3-2) to TRBJ1-2, with a tentative D call TRBD1 (5 bases). There are 13 residues in the CDR3. The germline V gene encodes CDR1 LGHDT and CDR2 YNNKEL (reference sequence). Trimming shortened V by 1 base and J by 6 bases, and 9 bases separated the two germline ends. The CDR3 reads CASSQGRGNGYTF. CDR3 DNA: TGTGCCAGCAGCCAAGGGAGGGGAAATGGCTACACCTTC.

The V and J genes are TRBV7-6 and TRBJ2-1; a weak D match, TRBD1 (5 bases). V lost 5 bases, J lost 0 bases, and 11 bases lay in between. Germline V lookup: CDR1 SGHVS, CDR2 FNYEAQ. The CDR3 is 15 amino acids. The CDR3 is CASSLRQSSYNEQFF. DNA for the CDR3: TGTGCCAGCAGCCTCAGACAGAGCTCCTACAATGAGCAGTTCTTC.

This chain links TRBV27 with TRBJ2-7, with a tentative D call TRBD2 (5 bases). In germline, CDR1 is MNHEY, CDR2 SMNVEV (reference sequence). The ends were cut back, 4 bases at V and 0 bases at J, with 10 bases in the middle. This CDR3 is built from 14 residues. CDR3 amino acids: CASSSDSSSYEQYF. CDR3 DNA: TGTGCCAGCAGTTCGGACTCTAGCTCCTACGAGCAGTACTTC.